Below, one TCR beta chain is given with its context. Its antigen is unidentified. Runs used v3.0 of the immunoSEQ assay and were done at survey level. Clones were read by immunoSEQ multiplex PCR, and TCRdb kept only the in-frame ones, dropping some. Here the sample spans some 17,000 clones, 75% to 85% being singletons. The content of samples before DNA extraction was roughly 0.95-11 million cryopreserved PBMC. The V gene's germline CDR1 is MGHRA and CDR2 YSYEKL. With 0 bases removed from V and 4 bases from J, the gap between germline ends came to 26 bases. The CDR3 spans 20 residues. This sample stems from a study of long-term antiretroviral therapy in people with HIV. General study points: Diversity went up after ART and still fell short of transplant donor controls. Whereas controls had wider CDR3 length ranges, HIV repertoires had narrower ones.

The chain carries TRBV4-1 and TRBJ2-3; tentative D call: TRBD2 (5 bases). The TCR was taken from a man aged 18 to 35 with HIV. Sequences were derived from unsorted PBMCs, sampled 0.1 years before starting antiretroviral therapy. The CDR3 DNA reads as TGCGCCAGCAGCCAAGAAGTATCGCGCCGGGCCCCCCGGAGGTCAGATACGCAGTATTTT. Residues: CASSQEVSRRAPRRSDTQYF.